In its sample, the clone carrying this T cell receptor beta chain was seen many times. One entry per CDR3 protein, called by TCRdb with MiXCR from the reads. The sample yields a few hundred thousand distinct CDR3 sequences, over 8% seen once. This sample was taken from a study of T cell repertoires in cytomegalovirus infection. At the level of the study: An indication of both CMV infection and matching HLA type came from public TCR beta signatures.

Trimming shortened V by 3 bases and J by 6 bases, and 5 bases separated the two germline ends. Germline CDR1 reads SGHTA; CDR2 reads FQGNSA. The CDR3 runs to 11 residues. Sequencing input: PBMCs. The chain recombines TRBV7-2 with TRBJ1-1; D not certain. The sequence was obtained from a human donor in good health (CMV status not recorded). Some clones in this sample may be carry-over from other donors' samples. CDR3 in DNA: TGTGCCAGCAGCTTTATGTCTGAAGCTTTCTTT. Its protein is CASSFMSEAFF. Together with reference TRBV7-2 and TRBJ1-1, the CDR3 gives the full variable domain: GAGVSQSPSNKVTEKGKDVELRCDPISGHTALYWYRQSLGQGLEFLIYFQGNSAPDKSGLPSDRFSAERTGGSVSTLTIQRTQQEDSAVYLCASSFMSEAFFGQGTRLTVV.